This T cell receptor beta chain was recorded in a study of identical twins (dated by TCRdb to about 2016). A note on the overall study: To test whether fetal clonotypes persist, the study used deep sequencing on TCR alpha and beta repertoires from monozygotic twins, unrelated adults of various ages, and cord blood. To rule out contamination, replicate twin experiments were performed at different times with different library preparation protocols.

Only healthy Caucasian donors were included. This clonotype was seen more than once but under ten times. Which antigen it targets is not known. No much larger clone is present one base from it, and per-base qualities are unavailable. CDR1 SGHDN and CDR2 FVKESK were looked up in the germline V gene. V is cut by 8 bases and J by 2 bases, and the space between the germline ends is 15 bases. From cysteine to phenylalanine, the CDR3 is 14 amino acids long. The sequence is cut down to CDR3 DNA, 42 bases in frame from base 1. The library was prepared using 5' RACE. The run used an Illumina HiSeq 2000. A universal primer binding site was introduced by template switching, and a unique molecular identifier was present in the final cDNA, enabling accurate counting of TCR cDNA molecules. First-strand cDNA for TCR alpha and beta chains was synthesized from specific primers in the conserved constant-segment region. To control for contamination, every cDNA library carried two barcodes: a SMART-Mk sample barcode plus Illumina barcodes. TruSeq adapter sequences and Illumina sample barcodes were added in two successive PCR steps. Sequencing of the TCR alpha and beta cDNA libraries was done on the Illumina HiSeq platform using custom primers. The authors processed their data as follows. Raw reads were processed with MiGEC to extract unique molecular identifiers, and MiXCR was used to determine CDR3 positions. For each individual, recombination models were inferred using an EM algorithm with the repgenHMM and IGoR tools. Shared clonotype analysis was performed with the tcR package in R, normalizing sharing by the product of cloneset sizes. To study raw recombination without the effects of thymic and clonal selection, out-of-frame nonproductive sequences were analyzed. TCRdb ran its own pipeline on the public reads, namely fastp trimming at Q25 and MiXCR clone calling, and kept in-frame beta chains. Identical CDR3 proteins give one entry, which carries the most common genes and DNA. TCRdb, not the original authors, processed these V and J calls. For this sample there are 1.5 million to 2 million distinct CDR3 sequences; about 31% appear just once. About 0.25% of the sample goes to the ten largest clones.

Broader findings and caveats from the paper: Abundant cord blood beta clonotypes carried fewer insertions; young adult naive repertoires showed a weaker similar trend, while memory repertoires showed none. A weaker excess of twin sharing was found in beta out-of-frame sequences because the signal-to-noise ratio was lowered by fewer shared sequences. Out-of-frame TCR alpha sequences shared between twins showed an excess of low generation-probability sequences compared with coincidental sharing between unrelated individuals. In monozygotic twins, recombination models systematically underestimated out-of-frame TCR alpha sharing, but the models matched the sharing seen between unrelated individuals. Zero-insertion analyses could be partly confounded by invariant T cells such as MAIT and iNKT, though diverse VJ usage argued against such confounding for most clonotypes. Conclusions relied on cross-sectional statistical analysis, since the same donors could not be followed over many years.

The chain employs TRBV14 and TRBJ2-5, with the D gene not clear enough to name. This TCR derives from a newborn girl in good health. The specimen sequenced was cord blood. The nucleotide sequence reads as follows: TGTGCCAGCGCCTTCCGAACCGCTCAAGAGACCCAGTACTTC. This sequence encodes CASAFRTAQETQYF.